A single sample gave rise to the 25 T cell receptor beta chains below, sequenced in a study of T cells after posttransplantation cyclophosphamide. Profiled with immunoSEQ multiplex PCR; TCRdb holds only in-frame clones, not every one. The top ten clones hold under 1.3% of a sample with a few thousand clones, 95% of them seen once. The sample comprised naive CD8+ T cells sorted from PBMCs. All receptors come from a woman aged 45-65 years in good health and a related stem cell transplant donor.

The CDR3 nucleotides are TGTGCCAGCAGCGTAGAGGGGACTAGCACAGATACGCAGTATTTT. The encoded protein is CASSVEGTSTDTQYF. The rearrangement uses TRBV9 and TRBJ2-3; D is possibly TRBD2 (6 bases). This CDR3 comprises 15 residues. Per germline, CDR1 SGDLS and CDR2 YYNGEE. The V end was cut by 0 bases, the J end by 0 bases, with 8 bases between.

The chain links TRBV9 to TRBJ2-5, with D maybe TRBD1 (5 bases). Germline V CDR1 and CDR2: SGDLS, YYNGEE. CDR3 length equals 15 residues. The ends were cut back, 0 bases at V and 1 base at J, with 10 bases in the middle. DNA of the CDR3: TGTGCCAGCAGCGTAGAGGGGCGGACCCAAGAGACCCAGTACTTC. It yields the protein CASSVEGRTQETQYF.

The chain recombines TRBV30 with TRBJ2-7; 8 positions agree with TRBD1. The CDR3 covers 15 residues. CDR1 GTSNPN and CDR2 SVGIG come from the germline V gene (reference sequence). V lost 2 bases and J lost 5; bases outside the gene matches: 11. For the CDR3, the DNA is TGTGCCTGGAGTTCGTCAGGGGGCAAAGGGGACGAGCAGTACTTC. It codes for CAWSSSGGKGDEQYF.

The V gene is TRBV19, the J gene TRBJ1-2; the match to TRBD1 covers 10 bases. The germline V gene encodes CDR1 LNHDA and CDR2 SQIVND (reference sequence). Trimming at V came to 6 bases and at J to 0 bases, leaving 13 bases not matched to a gene. CDR3 size: 18 residues. DNA for the CDR3: TGTGCCAGTAGGATGGGGGCGCCGGGACAGGGGTCTAACTATGGCTACACCTTC. It codes for CASRMGAPGQGSNYGYTF.

This chain joins TRBV28 and TRBJ2-3; D remains ambiguous. Trimming took off 5 bases at V and 4 bases at J, with 7 bases between the two ends. The CDR3 covers 12 residues. In germline, CDR1 is MDHEN, CDR2 SYDVKM. CDR3 bases: TGTGCCAGCAGTAGCCTCCCAGATACGCAGTATTTT. Its protein product is CASSSLPDTQYF.

The V and J genes are TRBV30 and TRBJ1-5, with D perhaps TRBD1 (6 bases). Germline V gene data show CDR1 as GTSNPN and CDR2 as SVGIG (reference sequence). The ends were cut back, 1 base at V and 7 bases at J, with 14 bases in the middle. The CDR3 spans 14 residues. CDR3 bases: TGTGCCTGGAGTGCAGGGGTTTGGGGCCAGCCCCAGCATTTT. Translation gives CAWSAGVWGQPQHF.

The gene calls are TRBV6-1 and TRBJ2-2; TRBD1 might be the D (5 bases). Trimming stripped 10 bases from V and 6 bases from J, with 21 bases between. Germline V gene sequence: CDR1 MNHNS, CDR2 SASEGT. CDR3 length: 15 amino acids. This CDR3 is CATYFTGVLPGELFF. Here the CDR3 DNA reads TGTGCCACATACTTTACAGGAGTTCTTCCCGGGGAGCTGTTTTTT.

The rearrangement uses TRBV29-1 and TRBJ2-7; 10 bases agree with TRBD1. The CDR3 has 12 amino acids. The V gene end was trimmed by 7 bases and the J gene end by 2 bases; junction bases not matched to a gene: 2. Germline assignment: CDR1 SQVTM and CDR2 ANQGSEA. CDR3 amino acids: CSAGTGAYEQYF. The CDR3 DNA sequence: TGCAGCGCCGGGACAGGGGCCTACGAGCAGTACTTC.

The CDR3: CASSFGGGSYNEQFF. The CDR3 coding sequence is TGTGCCAGCAGTTTTGGGGGCGGGAGTTACAATGAGCAGTTCTTC. The chain links TRBV27 to TRBJ2-1; D might be TRBD2 (7 bases). V lost 3 bases and J lost 4, with 13 bases in between. Germline V gene lookup returns CDR1 MNHEY and CDR2 SMNVEV (reference sequence). The length of the CDR3 is 15 residues.

CDR3 nucleotides: TGTGCCAGTAGTATATATGAGGACAATGAGCAGTTCTTC. It specifies CASSIYEDNEQFF. The V call is TRBV19, the J call TRBJ2-1; D is uncertain. V was pared by 2 bases and J by 5 bases, with 7 bases between. CDR3 length equals 13 residues. Germline V gives CDR1 LNHDA, CDR2 SQIVND (reference sequence). Filled out from reference TRBV19 and TRBJ2-1, the complete variable domain reads DGGITQSPKYLFRKEGQNVTLSCEQNLNHDAMYWYRQDPGQGLRLIYYSQIVNDFQKGDIAEGYSVSREKKESFPLTVTSAQKNPTAFYLCASSIYEDNEQFFGPGTRLTVL.

V usage is TRBV6-4 and J usage is TRBJ1-5; D gene unclear. V lost 4 bases and J 4 bases, leaving 11 bases between the germline ends. The germline gives CDR1 MRHNA, CDR2 SNTAGT. The CDR3 length is 14 residues. CDR3 DNA: TGTGCCAGCAGTGTCGCGCTAGGTAATCAGCCCCAGCATTTT. Translation gives CASSVALGNQPQHF.

The gene calls are TRBV11-3 and TRBJ2-1, with TRBD2 identical over 11 bases. V shed 2 bases, J shed 5 bases, and the junction held 11 bases outside the gene matches. Germline CDR1 reads SGHNT; CDR2 reads YENEEA. The CDR3 extends over 18 amino acids. The CDR3 is CASSLPDLETSGNNEQFF. The CDR3 nucleotides read TGTGCCAGCAGCTTACCGGACTTAGAGACTAGCGGGAACAATGAGCAGTTCTTC.

DNA of the CDR3: TGTGCCAGCAGCTTAGGGACAGGCCTTGGAAACACCATATATTTT. Translation gives CASSLGTGLGNTIYF. The gene calls are TRBV13 and TRBJ1-3, with D maybe TRBD1 (6 bases). The CDR3 is made up of 15 amino acids. V lost 0 bases and J lost 3, with 9 bases in between. Germline CDR1 PRHDT, CDR2 FYEKMQ (reference sequence).

This clone was counted once. The chain is built from TRBV10-3 and TRBJ2-3; TRBD1 agrees at 8 bases. The CDR3 loop spans 17 amino acids. V shed 0 bases and J 2 bases; nucleotides not matched to a gene: 7. Germline CDR1 ENHRY, CDR2 SYGVKD. CDR3 in DNA: TGTGCCATCAGTGAGTCGATAGGGACAGGAACCACAGATACGCAGTATTTT. Amino acid sequence: CAISESIGTGTTDTQYF.

V gene TRBV19 combines with J gene TRBJ2-7, with 8 bases aligning to TRBD1. This CDR3 has 14 amino acids. Germline V gene lookup returns CDR1 LNHDA and CDR2 SQIVND (reference sequence). The V gene end was trimmed by 6 bases and the J gene end by 5 bases; junction bases not matched to a gene: 9. CDR3 region: CASSRTGGRHEQYF. DNA of the CDR3: TGTGCCAGTAGCCGAACAGGGGGGAGACACGAGCAGTACTTC. Full variable domain (outside the CDR3, taken from reference TRBV19 and TRBJ2-7): DGGITQSPKYLFRKEGQNVTLSCEQNLNHDAMYWYRQDPGQGLRLIYYSQIVNDFQKGDIAEGYSVSREKKESFPLTVTSAQKNPTAFYLCASSRTGGRHEQYFGPGTRLTVT.

This rearrangement joins TRBV7-9 to TRBJ2-3; 11 bases map to TRBD2. Germline values: CDR1 SEHNR, CDR2 FQNEAQ (reference sequence). The CDR3 runs 16 residues. V lost 6 bases, J lost 2 bases, and 7 bases stayed unmatched. Here the CDR3 reads CASRGRLAGSTDTQYF. CDR3 DNA sequence: TGTGCCAGCAGGGGGAGACTAGCGGGATCCACAGATACGCAGTATTTT.

V is TRBV5-8 and J is TRBJ2-6; no firm D call. The CDR3 contains 14 residues. Per the germline V gene, CDR1 is SGHTS and CDR2 is YDEGEE. Trimming removed 1 base at V and 3 bases at J, with 5 bases between. The CDR3 protein is CASSLRGGANVLTF. CDR3 in DNA: TGTGCCAGCAGCTTGAGAGGTGGGGCCAACGTCCTGACTTTC.

This chain uses TRBV6-6 with TRBJ1-5; TRBD1 aligns across 7 bases. This CDR3 contains 13 residues. The junction had 10 bases not matched to a gene; V was cut back by 8 bases and J by 9 bases. From germline, CDR1 is MNHNY and CDR2 SVGAGI (reference sequence). The chain's CDR3 is CASGTAQRRPQHF. CDR3 nucleotide sequence: TGTGCCAGCGGGACAGCTCAACGGAGGCCCCAGCATTTT.

The gene calls are TRBV15 and TRBJ2-7; D unresolved. The CDR3 loop spans 13 amino acids. Germline CDR1 and CDR2: LNHNV and YYDKDF (reference sequence). The V end was cut by 3 bases, the J end by 2 bases, with 8 bases between. The CDR3 DNA follows: TGTGCCACCAGCAGTGACGGAGCCTACGAGCAGTACTTC. It yields the protein CATSSDGAYEQYF. The full variable domain, in which reference TRBV15 and TRBJ2-7 provide the parts outside the CDR3, is DAMVIQNPRYQVTQFGKPVTLSCSQTLNHNVMYWYQQKSSQAPKLLFHYYDKDFNNEADTPDNFQSRRPNTSFCFLDIRSPGLGDTAMYLCATSSDGAYEQYFGPGTRLTVT.

The chain is built from TRBV6-5 and TRBJ1-2; TRBD1 matches 10 bases. The CDR3 length is 14 residues. From germline, CDR1 is MNHEY and CDR2 SVGAGI. V lost 4 bases and J lost 5; bases outside the gene matches: 4. CDR3 protein: CASSLDRGGYGYTF. In DNA, the CDR3 is TGTGCCAGCAGTTTGGACAGGGGGGGGTATGGCTACACCTTC.

The rearrangement joins TRBV29-1 to TRBJ2-7, with a weak D call TRBD1 (5 bases). Germline V gives CDR1 SQVTM, CDR2 ANQGSEA. Trimming stripped 6 bases from V and 1 base from J, with 10 bases between. The CDR3 covers 12 residues. The CDR3 protein is CSVTAGSYEQYF. CDR3 DNA sequence: TGCAGCGTCACCGCAGGGTCCTACGAGCAGTACTTC.

The V and J genes are TRBV10-1 and TRBJ2-1; 11 bases map to TRBD2. V was pared by 5 bases and J by 4 bases, with 10 bases of the junction left unmatched. CDR3 size: 17 residues. Looked up from germline, CDR1 is WNHNN and CDR2 is SYGVQD (reference sequence). The CDR3 nucleotides are TGCGCCAGCAGTTTCGGGACTAGCGGACGGTTTTACAATGAGCAGTTCTTC. This encodes CASSFGTSGRFYNEQFF.

The gene calls are TRBV4-1 and TRBJ2-1; the D gene is possibly TRBD2 (5 bases). V was shortened by 1 base and J by 3 bases, with 19 bases between the two germline ends. The CDR3 is made up of 18 amino acids. Germline assignment: CDR1 MGHRA and CDR2 YSYEKL. CDR3 sequence: CASSQVGGDRVGYNEQFF. The DNA of the CDR3 is TGCGCCAGCAGCCAAGTCGGAGGAGACCGGGTCGGCTACAATGAGCAGTTCTTC.

V is TRBV9 and J is TRBJ1-2, with 7 bases identical to TRBD1. Germline CDR1 reads SGDLS; CDR2 reads YYNGEE. The ends lost 4 bases at V and 6 bases at J; junction bases unmatched: 15. The CDR3 spans 16 residues. CDR3 DNA sequence: TGTGCCAGCAGCTCCCCTCGACAGGGCCCTAGTGATGGCTACACCTTC. This gives the protein CASSSPRQGPSDGYTF.

The CDR3 is CASSLGGGGTYLGEQFF. Written as DNA, the CDR3 is TGTGCCAGCAGCTTAGGGGGGGGCGGGACTTACCTCGGTGAGCAGTTCTTC. The rearrangement links TRBV7-3 to TRBJ2-1, with D possibly being TRBD2 (7 bases). This CDR3 comprises 17 residues. Trimming cost V 2 bases and J 9 bases, with 23 bases left between them. From germline, CDR1 is SGHTA and CDR2 FQGTGA.